These T cell receptor beta chains were read from a single sample in a study of T cell responses to AZD1222 COVID-19 vaccine. The assay was immunoSEQ multiplex PCR, and TCRdb's table has in-frame clones only and misses some. Of 120,000 to 150,000 clones in the sample, around 90% were seen once. This sample comprised peripheral blood, obtained 28 days after the second dose of the MenACWY control vaccine. The receptors originated from an adult who received the MenACWY meningococcal vaccine as a control. CDR3s include the opening cysteine and the closing phenylalanine or tryptophan. The D gene is left open where the match is weak. Only part of the rows carry a size: once, few, many, or a class if the clone is expanded.

clone size: .
D gene: TRBD2
V gene: TRBV5-4
J gene: TRBJ2-2
CDR3 DNA: TGTGCCAGCAGCCCGGCCGGAGGCGGGAGTTCGAACGGGGAGCTGTTTTTT
CDR3 protein: CASSPAGGGSSNGELFF

clone size: .
D gene: .
V gene: TRBV18
J gene: TRBJ1-4
CDR3 DNA: TGTGCCAGCTCACCACAAGGGACTAATGAAAAACTGTTTTTT
CDR3 protein: CASSPQGTNEKLFF

clone size: once
D gene: .
V gene: TRBV6-5
J gene: TRBJ1-3
CDR3 DNA: TGTGCCAGCAGCTCACGCGGGGGTTCTGGAAACACCATATATTTT
CDR3 protein: CASSSRGGSGNTIYF

clone size: .
D gene: .
V gene: TRBV12-5
J gene: TRBJ2-3
CDR3 DNA: TGTGCTAGTGGTCCTGGGGCCCCGGTAACAGATACGCAGTATTTT
CDR3 protein: CASGPGAPVTDTQYF

clone size: .
D gene: .
V gene: TRBV6-4
J gene: TRBJ2-1
CDR3 DNA: TGTGCCAGCAGTGACCGGGACAACAATGAGCAGTTCTTC
CDR3 protein: CASSDRDNNEQFF

clone size: .
D gene: TRBD2
V gene: TRBV12-3/TRBV12-4
J gene: TRBJ2-5
CDR3 DNA: TGTGCCAGCAGTTTATTGCGGGAGAAGGCCCAGTACTTC
CDR3 protein: CASSLLREKAQYF

clone size: .
D gene: TRBD1
V gene: TRBV6-5
J gene: TRBJ2-5
CDR3 DNA: TGTGCCAGCAGCTATGGACAGGCGGTGGGGGCCCAGTACTTC
CDR3 protein: CASSYGQAVGAQYF

clone size: few
D gene: .
V gene: TRBV7-2
J gene: TRBJ2-5
CDR3 DNA: TGTGCCAGCAGCTTAGCTGGTGCGGGGGCCCAAGAGACCCAGTACTTC
CDR3 protein: CASSLAGAGAQETQYF

clone size: .
D gene: TRBD1
V gene: TRBV7-7
J gene: TRBJ2-1
CDR3 DNA: TGTGCCAGCAGCCCAGACAGGGAATTTGGCAATGAGCAGTTCTTC
CDR3 protein: CASSPDREFGNEQFF

clone size: .
D gene: TRBD2
V gene: TRBV5-4
J gene: TRBJ2-3
CDR3 DNA: TGTGCCAGCATGTTTAGCGGGAGCACAGATACGCAGTATTTT
CDR3 protein: CASMFSGSTDTQYF

clone size: .
D gene: .
V gene: TRBV28
J gene: TRBJ1-2
CDR3 DNA: TGTGCCAGCAGTTCGGCAGGGGTCGTTGTATTCGGCTACACCTTC
CDR3 protein: CASSSAGVVVFGYTF

clone size: .
D gene: TRBD2
V gene: TRBV7-7
J gene: TRBJ2-1
CDR3 DNA: TGTGCCAGCAGCCGCGGGACTAGCGGGGACAATGAGCAGTTCTTC
CDR3 protein: CASSRGTSGDNEQFF

clone size: .
D gene: TRBD1
V gene: TRBV28
J gene: TRBJ1-6
CDR3 DNA: TGTGCCAGCAGACGACCGGGACAGGGTATCGGGTCACCCCTCCACTTT
CDR3 protein: CASRRPGQGIGSPLHF

clone size: few
D gene: .
V gene: TRBV5-6
J gene: TRBJ1-5
CDR3 DNA: TGTGCCAGCAGCTTGGCCGGAGGGAACCAGCCCCAGCATTTT
CDR3 protein: CASSLAGGNQPQHF

clone size: once
D gene: TRBD2
V gene: TRBV6-5
J gene: TRBJ2-2
CDR3 DNA: TGTGCCAGCAGGGTAGCGGGAGCGAACACCGGGGAGCTGTTTTTT
CDR3 protein: CASRVAGANTGELFF

clone size: .
D gene: .
V gene: TRBV7-6
J gene: TRBJ2-3
CDR3 DNA: TGTGCCAGCAGCCACAGGGTTAGCACAGATACGCAGTATTTT
CDR3 protein: CASSHRVSTDTQYF

clone size: .
D gene: .
V gene: TRBV5-4
J gene: TRBJ1-4
CDR3 DNA: TGTGCCAGCAGCTTGGTGGGGCAGCCCAATGAAAAACTGTTTTTT
CDR3 protein: CASSLVGQPNEKLFF

clone size: .
D gene: .
V gene: TRBV6-9
J gene: TRBJ1-1
CDR3 DNA: TGTGCCAGCAGTCCACTTACTAGACAGAGGAACACTGAAGCTTTCTTT
CDR3 protein: CASSPLTRQRNTEAFF

clone size: .
D gene: TRBD1
V gene: TRBV6-2/TRBV6-3
J gene: TRBJ2-7
CDR3 DNA: TGTGCCAGCAGCGACCGACAGGGGCAGTACTTC
CDR3 protein: CASSDRQGQYF

clone size: .
D gene: .
V gene: TRBV6-5
J gene: TRBJ2-7
CDR3 DNA: TGTGCCAGCAGCTCCGCGCGGGCCCCATCCTACGAGCAGTACTTC
CDR3 protein: CASSSARAPSYEQYF